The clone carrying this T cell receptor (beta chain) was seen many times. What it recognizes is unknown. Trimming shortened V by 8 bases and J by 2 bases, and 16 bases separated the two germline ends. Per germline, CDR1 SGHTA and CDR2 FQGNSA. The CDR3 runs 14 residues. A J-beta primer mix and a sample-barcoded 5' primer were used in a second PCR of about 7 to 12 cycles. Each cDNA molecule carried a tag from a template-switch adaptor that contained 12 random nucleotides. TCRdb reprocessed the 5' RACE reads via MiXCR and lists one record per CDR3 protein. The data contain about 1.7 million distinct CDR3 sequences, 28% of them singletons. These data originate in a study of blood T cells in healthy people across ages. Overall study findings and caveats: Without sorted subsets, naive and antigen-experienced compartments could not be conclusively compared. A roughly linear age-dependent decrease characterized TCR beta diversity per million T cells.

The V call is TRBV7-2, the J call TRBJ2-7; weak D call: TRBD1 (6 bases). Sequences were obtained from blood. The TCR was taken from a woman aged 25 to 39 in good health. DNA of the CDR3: TGTGCCAGCTCAAGGGACACCGCAACCTACGAGCAGTACTTC. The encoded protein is CASSRDTATYEQYF.